These T cell receptor beta chains were read from a single sample in a study of blood T cells in healthy people across ages. TCRdb used MiXCR to reprocess the 5' RACE reads, holding one entry per CDR3 protein. The table shows some 710,000 distinct CDR3 sequences, with 35% to 50% occurring only once. The sequencing input was blood. These receptors all come from a man older than 75 in good health. Both conserved end residues are part of each CDR3. D genes are given only for firm matches. Part of the rows lack a size; the others show once, few, many or a class for expanded clones.

J,V,size,D,DNA,CDR3
TRBJ2-7,TRBV4-1,NA,NA,TGCGCCAGCAGCCAAGAGGCAATCCGCGAGCAGTACTTC,CASSQEAIREQYF
TRBJ2-7,TRBV4-3,NA,NA,TGCGCCAGCAGCCAAGGATACACCGAACTCTCCTACGAGCAGTACTTC,CASSQGYTELSYEQYF
TRBJ1-1,TRBV21-1,NA,NA,TGTGCCAGGAGGAAAGGGTGCGGCACTGAAGCTTTCTTT,CARRKGCGTEAFF
TRBJ2-7,TRBV10-2,few,TRBD1,TGCGCCAGCAGTGAGTCAACACAGGGGGTGGACTACGAGCAGTACTTC,CASSESTQGVDYEQYF
TRBJ2-1,TRBV28,NA,TRBD2,TGTGCCAGCTGGGCGTCGTCAACCCGACTAGCGGGATACAATGAGCAGTTCTTC,CASWASSTRLAGYNEQFF
TRBJ1-4,TRBV12-3/TRBV12-4,NA,NA,TGTGCCAGCAGTTTATTATCCCGGGACACCCGCACGATCTTAACGGAAAAACTGTTTTTT,CASSLLSRDTRTILTEKLFF
TRBJ2-5,TRBV6-5,NA,TRBD1,TGTGCCAGCTGTCCAGCAGGGGGCGCAGAGACCCAGTACTTC,CASCPAGGAETQYF
TRBJ2-7,TRBV2,NA,NA,TGTGCCGGCGGGGATCCCTACGAGCAGTACTTC,CAGGDPYEQYF
TRBJ2-7,TRBV6-2/TRBV6-3,NA,TRBD2,TGTGCCAGCAGTTCCAGGACTAGCCCCCTGAGCTCCTACAATGAGCAGTACTTC,CASSSRTSPLSSYNEQYF
TRBJ1-4,TRBV12-3/TRBV12-4,NA,NA,TGTGCCAGCAGTCCTGGGACACCCGTGAGGTTTTTT,CASSPGTPVRFF
TRBJ2-7,TRBV29-1,NA,NA,TGCAGCGTTAAACCGGGAGAGTCCTACGAGCAGTACTTC,CSVKPGESYEQYF
TRBJ2-3,TRBV25-1,NA,NA,TGTGCCAGCAGTGGCCGGGGAACAGATACGCAGTATTTT,CASSGRGTDTQYF
TRBJ2-7,TRBV7-2,NA,NA,TGTGCCAGCACCCAGGGACTTCAATACGAGCAGTACTTC,CASTQGLQYEQYF
TRBJ2-5,TRBV7-2,few,NA,TGTGCCAGCAGCCAGGGGTCGATAGCGGAGGGGCGGGAGACCCAGTACTTC,CASSQGSIAEGRETQYF
TRBJ2-1,TRBV12-3/TRBV12-4,many,NA,TGTGCCAGCAGTTTATCGGGCGATGAGCAGTTCTTC,CASSLSGDEQFF
TRBJ1-4,TRBV2,many,NA,TGTGCCAGCAGGGTGACCTCGGAAAAACTGTTTTTT,CASRVTSEKLFF
TRBJ1-1,TRBV6-1,NA,NA,TGTGCCAGCAGATTGGACGGTCTTAATGAAGCTTTCTTT,CASRLDGLNEAFF
TRBJ2-7,TRBV20-1,few,TRBD1,TGCAGTGCTAGGAGGACAGGGATTTACGAGCAGTACTTC,CSARRTGIYEQYF
TRBJ1-1,TRBV6-1,NA,NA,TGTGCCATCACTCAGACTGTGGAGAACACTGAAGCTTTCTTT,CAITQTVENTEAFF
TRBJ2-2,TRBV7-9,NA,TRBD2,TGTGCCAGCAGGAGTCTAGCGGGAAACACCGGGGAGCTGTTTTTT,CASRSLAGNTGELFF
TRBJ2-7,TRBV5-5,NA,NA,TGTGCCAGCATACCAGGGGCGATGGGCGAGCAGTACTTC,CASIPGAMGEQYF
TRBJ2-1,TRBV7-2,NA,NA,TGTGCCAGCAGCCTAGCGTTCAGCCCCTACAATGAGCAGTTCTTC,CASSLAFSPYNEQFF
TRBJ2-1,TRBV29-1,many,NA,TGCAGCGTCCAAGGTACCGTGGGCAATGAGCAGTTCTTC,CSVQGTVGNEQFF
TRBJ2-1,TRBV7-2,few,NA,TGTGCCAGCAGCCCCCGTCAGCTCCATGAGCAGTTCTTC,CASSPRQLHEQFF
TRBJ1-1,TRBV2,NA,NA,TGTGCCAGCAGTGGCCGGATAAACACTGAAGCTTTCTTT,CASSGRINTEAFF
TRBJ2-1,TRBV5-5,NA,TRBD1,TGTGCCAGCAGCCCTATTATGGGACAGGGATACAATGAGCAGTTCTTC,CASSPIMGQGYNEQFF
TRBJ2-6,TRBV20-1,few,TRBD1,TGCAGTGCTAGAGGACCTCCGGGACAGGGGGACTCTGGGGCCAACGTCCTGACTTTC,CSARGPPGQGDSGANVLTF
TRBJ2-4,TRBV24-1,few,NA,TGTGCCACCAGTGGCGACCCCGGGACGGAAAAAAACATTCAGTACTTC,CATSGDPGTEKNIQYF
TRBJ2-5,TRBV28,NA,NA,TGTGCCAGCAGTTTATTCCGGCAGGGGGGAGAGACCCAGTACTTC,CASSLFRQGGETQYF
TRBJ2-3,TRBV20-1,NA,NA,TGCAGTGCTAATAGACGGGAGTCTTCAGGTACGCAGTATTTT,CSANRRESSGTQYF
TRBJ2-7,TRBV5-6,NA,NA,TGTGCCAGCAGCGTAAGGGCAGCCTCCACCTTCTACGAGCAGTACTTC,CASSVRAASTFYEQYF
TRBJ2-3,TRBV20-1,once,NA,TGCAGTGCCACTAGTGCGGCAGATACGCAGTATTTT,CSATSAADTQYF
TRBJ2-6,TRBV11-2,many,NA,TGTGCCAGCAGCCCATCTGGGGCCAACGTCCTGACTTTC,CASSPSGANVLTF
TRBJ2-3,TRBV4-3,few,NA,TGCGCCAGCAGCCAACGGGACGGCACAGATACGCAGTATTTT,CASSQRDGTDTQYF
TRBJ1-2,TRBV7-2,once,NA,TGTGCCAGCAGCTTACCGGGGACTCACTATGGCTACACCTTC,CASSLPGTHYGYTF
TRBJ2-7,TRBV7-8,NA,TRBD2,TGTGCCAGCAGCTTGGGGACTAGCGGGAGGCCTCCGGGCGAGCAGTACTTC,CASSLGTSGRPPGEQYF
TRBJ2-5,TRBV2,NA,NA,TGTGCCAGCAGTGAAGGGCGACAGGAAGAGACCCAGTACTTC,CASSEGRQEETQYF
TRBJ2-5,TRBV10-3,NA,NA,TGTGCCATCAGTGCGGGAGTCCAAGAGACCCAGTACTTC,CAISAGVQETQYF
TRBJ2-3,TRBV9,few,TRBD2,TGTGCCAGCAGCGTTACCCAACAAGCGGGAGTGTATACAGATACGCAGTATTTT,CASSVTQQAGVYTDTQYF
TRBJ1-6,TRBV12-3/TRBV12-4,NA,NA,TGTGCCAGCACCGTTTCGGGTTTCAGGAATTCACCCCTCCACTTT,CASTVSGFRNSPLHF
TRBJ1-6,TRBV7-2,many,NA,TGTGCCAGCAGCTTAGATAACGGGGGGTATTCACCCCTCCACTTT,CASSLDNGGYSPLHF
TRBJ2-7,TRBV5-1,few,TRBD1,TGCGCCAGCAGCTTGGAAGTGTCGGGGACAGGGGGCCACGAGCAGTACTTC,CASSLEVSGTGGHEQYF
TRBJ2-2,TRBV7-6,NA,TRBD2,TGTGCCAGCTCGCTTTTACAAGCGGGACTAACATACACCGGGGAGCTGTTTTTT,CASSLLQAGLTYTGELFF
TRBJ1-2,TRBV15,NA,NA,TGTGCCACCAGCAGAGAGGACTTTGGGAACTATGGCTACACCTTC,CATSREDFGNYGYTF
TRBJ2-6,TRBV18,NA,TRBD1,TGTGCCAGCTCAAAGACAGGGAACTCTGGGGCCAACGTCCTGACTTTC,CASSKTGNSGANVLTF
TRBJ2-7,TRBV3-1,NA,TRBD2,TGTGCCTCCTCGGACCGCGGGAGTGTCTACAATGAGCAGTACTTC,CASSDRGSVYNEQYF
TRBJ2-1,TRBV7-2,NA,TRBD2,TGTGCCAGCAGCTTAGTCGGGGGGGCCTCCTACAATGAGCAGTTCTTC,CASSLVGGASYNEQFF
TRBJ2-7,TRBV4-2,NA,TRBD1,TGTGCCAGCAGCCAAGATAGGACAGGGTCCTACGAGCAGTACTTC,CASSQDRTGSYEQYF
TRBJ2-7,TRBV7-6,NA,TRBD2,TGTGCCAGCAGCTCGGGACTAGCGGGAGGTCGGGGCGAGCAGTACTTC,CASSSGLAGGRGEQYF
TRBJ2-7,TRBV7-2,NA,TRBD2,TGTGCCAGCAGCTCCTTTGGCGGGGGGAACTACGAGCAGTACTTC,CASSSFGGGNYEQYF
TRBJ2-7,TRBV20-1,once,TRBD2,TGCAGTGCCGCAACGGGCGGGGGGCCCAATGAGCAGTACTTC,CSAATGGGPNEQYF
TRBJ2-1,TRBV20-1,many,TRBD2,TGCAGTGCTACCCCCCTAGCGGGGGTTAATGAGCAGTTCTTC,CSATPLAGVNEQFF
TRBJ1-6,TRBV21-1,NA,NA,TGTGCCAGCAGCAAAGGTGCTGACGATTCACCCCTCCACTTT,CASSKGADDSPLHF
TRBJ1-5,TRBV6-6,few,NA,TGTGCCAGCAGTGGTGGGGCCTGGGGTCAGCCCCAGCATTTT,CASSGGAWGQPQHF
TRBJ2-1,TRBV24-1,few,NA,TGTGCCACCAGTGAGCCGGGACGGGGGCTAGCGAGAAACAATGAGCAGTTCTTC,CATSEPGRGLARNNEQFF